This TCR beta chain came from a study of T cell responses to AZD1222 COVID-19 vaccine. Pooled together were second doses at about 4 or about 12 weeks. CDR3 length equals 11 residues. Trimming cost V 11 bases and J 2 bases, with 9 bases left between them. Only in-frame clones appear in the TCRdb table, and some are missing; sequencing was by immunoSEQ multiplex PCR. The table includes some 100,000 clones, roughly 86% detected once. Study-wide results and caveats: Spike-specific TCR breadth and depth rose after two AZD1222 doses. Clonal diversity was possibly underestimated, and white British individuals and females predominated among donors. Only after the peak T cell response were repertoires sampled.

This clone was seen a few times. Its antigen is still unknown. The V and J genes are TRBV12-3 or TRBV12-4 and TRBJ1-1, with unresolved D. Sequenced here: peripheral blood, sampled 28 days after the second AZD1222 dose. This clonotype originated in an adult who received the AZD1222 COVID-19 vaccine. The DNA of the CDR3 is TGTGCCGTACAGAGTAACACTGAAGCTTTCTTT. The encoded protein is CAVQSNTEAFF.